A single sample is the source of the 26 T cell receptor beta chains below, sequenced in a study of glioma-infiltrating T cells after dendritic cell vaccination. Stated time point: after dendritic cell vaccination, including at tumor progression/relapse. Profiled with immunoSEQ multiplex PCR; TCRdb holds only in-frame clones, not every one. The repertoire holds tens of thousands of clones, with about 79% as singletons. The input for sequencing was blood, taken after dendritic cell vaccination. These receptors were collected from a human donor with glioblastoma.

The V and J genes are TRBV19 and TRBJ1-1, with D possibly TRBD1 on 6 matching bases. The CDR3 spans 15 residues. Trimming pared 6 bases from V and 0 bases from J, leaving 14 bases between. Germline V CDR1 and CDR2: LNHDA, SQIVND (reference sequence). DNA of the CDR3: TGTGCCAGTAGGCCCCGCGGGGGCCTGAACACTGAAGCTTTCTTT. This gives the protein CASRPRGGLNTEAFF.

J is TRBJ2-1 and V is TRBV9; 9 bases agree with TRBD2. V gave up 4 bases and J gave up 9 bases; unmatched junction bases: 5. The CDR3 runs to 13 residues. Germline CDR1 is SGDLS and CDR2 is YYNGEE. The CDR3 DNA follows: TGTGCCAGCAGCCGCGGGGGGGCAGTTGAGCAGTTCTTC. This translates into CASSRGGAVEQFF.

CDR3 residues: CASSQDITGQLEQFF. CDR3 DNA sequence: TGCGCCAGCAGCCAAGATATTACGGGACAACTTGAGCAGTTCTTC. The chain joins TRBV4-1 to TRBJ2-1; D is perhaps TRBD1 (6 bases). V was shortened by 0 bases and J by 9 bases, with 15 bases between the two germline ends. Germline CDR1 MGHRA, CDR2 YSYEKL. This CDR3 has 15 amino acids.

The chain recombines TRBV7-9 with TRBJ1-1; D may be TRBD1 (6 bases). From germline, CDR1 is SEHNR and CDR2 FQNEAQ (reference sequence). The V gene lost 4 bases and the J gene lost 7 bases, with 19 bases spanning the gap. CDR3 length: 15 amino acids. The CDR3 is CASSSDATGSFEAFF. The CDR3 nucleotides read TGTGCCAGCAGCTCCGATGCCACAGGGTCCTTTGAAGCTTTCTTT.

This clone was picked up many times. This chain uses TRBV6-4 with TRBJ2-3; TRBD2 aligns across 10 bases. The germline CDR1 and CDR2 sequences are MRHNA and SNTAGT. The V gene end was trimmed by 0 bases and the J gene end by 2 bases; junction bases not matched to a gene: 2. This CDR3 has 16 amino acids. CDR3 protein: CASSDSSGGATDTQYF. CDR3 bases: TGTGCCAGCAGTGACTCCAGCGGGGGGGCCACAGATACGCAGTATTTT.

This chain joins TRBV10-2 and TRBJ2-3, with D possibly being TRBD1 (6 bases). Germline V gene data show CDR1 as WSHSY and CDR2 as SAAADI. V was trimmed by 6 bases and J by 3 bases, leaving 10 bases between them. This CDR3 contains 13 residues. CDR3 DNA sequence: TGCGCCAGCAGAGGCAGGGGAACAGATACGCAGTATTTT. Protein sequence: CASRGRGTDTQYF.

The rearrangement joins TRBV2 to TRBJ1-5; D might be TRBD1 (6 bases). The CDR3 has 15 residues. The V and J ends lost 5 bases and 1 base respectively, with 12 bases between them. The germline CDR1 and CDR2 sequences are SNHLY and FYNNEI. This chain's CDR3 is CASSREGGSNQPQHF. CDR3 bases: TGTGCCAGCAGTCGGGAGGGGGGGAGCAATCAGCCCCAGCATTTT.

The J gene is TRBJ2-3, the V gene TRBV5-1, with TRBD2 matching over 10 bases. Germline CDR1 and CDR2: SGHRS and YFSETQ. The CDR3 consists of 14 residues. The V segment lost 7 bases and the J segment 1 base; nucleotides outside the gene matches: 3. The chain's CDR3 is CASSSGGGTDTQYF. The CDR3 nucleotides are TGCGCCAGCTCCAGCGGGGGGGGCACAGATACGCAGTATTTT.

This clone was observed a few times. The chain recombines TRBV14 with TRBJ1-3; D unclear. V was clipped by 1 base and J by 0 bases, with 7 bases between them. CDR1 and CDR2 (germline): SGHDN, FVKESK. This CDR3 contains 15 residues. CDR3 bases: TGTGCCAGCAGCCAAGCCCGGAGCTCTGGAAACACCATATATTTT. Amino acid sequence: CASSQARSSGNTIYF.

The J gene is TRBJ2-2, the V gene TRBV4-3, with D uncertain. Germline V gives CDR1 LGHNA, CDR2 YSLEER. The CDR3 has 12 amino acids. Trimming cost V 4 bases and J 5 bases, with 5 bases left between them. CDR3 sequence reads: CASSLGTGELFF. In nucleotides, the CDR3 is TGCGCCAGCAGCCTCGGGACCGGGGAGCTGTTTTTT.

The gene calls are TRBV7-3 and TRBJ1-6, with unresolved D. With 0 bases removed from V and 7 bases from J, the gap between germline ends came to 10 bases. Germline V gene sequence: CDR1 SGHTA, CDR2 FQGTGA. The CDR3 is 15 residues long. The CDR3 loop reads CASSLTGIMNSPLHF. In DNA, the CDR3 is TGTGCCAGCAGCTTAACCGGGATAATGAATTCACCCCTCCACTTT.

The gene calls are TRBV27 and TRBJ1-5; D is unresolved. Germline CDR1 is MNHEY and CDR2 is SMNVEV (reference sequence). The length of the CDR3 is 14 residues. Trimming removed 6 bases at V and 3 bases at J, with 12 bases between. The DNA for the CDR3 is TGTGCCAGCAGCCGTGGGCAGACCAATCAGCCCCAGCATTTT. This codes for CASSRGQTNQPQHF.

CDR3 in amino acids: CASSQAVQETQYF. CDR3 coding DNA: TGTGCCAGCAGCCAGGCCGTACAAGAGACCCAGTACTTC. This chain uses TRBV7-2 with TRBJ2-5; D is unclear. Germline lookup yields CDR1 SGHTA and CDR2 FQGNSA. The V and J ends lost 5 bases and 2 bases respectively, with 9 bases between them. This CDR3 region has 13 residues. Complete variable domain (other parts from reference TRBV7-2 and TRBJ2-5): GAGVSQSPSNKVTEKGKDVELRCDPISGHTALYWYRQSLGQGLEFLIYFQGNSAPDKSGLPSDRFSAERTGGSVSTLTIQRTQQEDSAVYLCASSQAVQETQYFGPGTRLLVL.

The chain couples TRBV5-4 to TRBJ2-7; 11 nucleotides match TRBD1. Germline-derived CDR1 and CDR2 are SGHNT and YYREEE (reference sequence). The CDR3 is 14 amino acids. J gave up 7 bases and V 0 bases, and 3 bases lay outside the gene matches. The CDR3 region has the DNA TGTGCCAGCAGCTTGGGGGACAGGGGGAGGGAGCAGTACTTC. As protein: CASSLGDRGREQYF. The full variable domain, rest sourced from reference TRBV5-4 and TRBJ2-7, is ETGVTQSPTHLIKTRGQQVTLRCSSQSGHNTVSWYQQALGQGPQFIFQYYREEENGRGNFPPRFSGLQFPNYSSELNVNALELDDSALYLCASSLGDRGREQYFGPGTRLTVT.

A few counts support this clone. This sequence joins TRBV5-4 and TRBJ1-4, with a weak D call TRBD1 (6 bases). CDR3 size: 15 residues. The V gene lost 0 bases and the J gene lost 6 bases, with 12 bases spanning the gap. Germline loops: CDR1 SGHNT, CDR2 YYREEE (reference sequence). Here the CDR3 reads CASSLDTGYDEKLFF. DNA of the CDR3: TGTGCCAGCAGCTTGGATACAGGGTATGATGAAAAACTGTTTTTT.

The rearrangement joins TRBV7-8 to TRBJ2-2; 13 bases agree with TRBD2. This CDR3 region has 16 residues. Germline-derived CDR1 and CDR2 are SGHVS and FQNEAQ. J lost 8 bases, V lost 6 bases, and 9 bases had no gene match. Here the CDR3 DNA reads TGTGCCAGCAGTCCCCAGGGACTAGCGGGGTTAGGGGAGCTGTTTTTT. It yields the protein CASSPQGLAGLGELFF.

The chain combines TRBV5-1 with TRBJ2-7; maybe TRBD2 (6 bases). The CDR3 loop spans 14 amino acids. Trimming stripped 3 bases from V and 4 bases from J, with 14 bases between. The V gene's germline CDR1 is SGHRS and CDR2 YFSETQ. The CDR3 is CASSWSSGGYEQYF. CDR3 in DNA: TGCGCCAGCAGCTGGAGTAGCGGCGGTTACGAGCAGTACTTC.

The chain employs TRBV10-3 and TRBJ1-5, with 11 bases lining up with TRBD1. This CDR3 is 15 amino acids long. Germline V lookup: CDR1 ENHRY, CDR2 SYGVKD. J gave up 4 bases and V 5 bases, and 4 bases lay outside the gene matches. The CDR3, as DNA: TGTGCCATCAGTCGGACAGGGGGCTTGAATCAGCCCCAGCATTTT. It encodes CAISRTGGLNQPQHF.

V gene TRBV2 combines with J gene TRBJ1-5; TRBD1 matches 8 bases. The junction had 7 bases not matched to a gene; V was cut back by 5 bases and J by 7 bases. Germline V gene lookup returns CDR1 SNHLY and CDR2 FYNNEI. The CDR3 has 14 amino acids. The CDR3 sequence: CASSLDRVDQPQHF. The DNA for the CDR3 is TGTGCCAGCAGTTTGGACAGGGTAGACCAGCCCCAGCATTTT.

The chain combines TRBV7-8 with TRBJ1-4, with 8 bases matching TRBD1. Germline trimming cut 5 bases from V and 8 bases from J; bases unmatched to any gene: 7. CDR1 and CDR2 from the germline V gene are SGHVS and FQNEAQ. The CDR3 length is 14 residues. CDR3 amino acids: CASSLQGDREKLFF. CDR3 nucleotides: TGTGCCAGCAGCCTGCAAGGGGACAGGGAAAAACTGTTTTTT. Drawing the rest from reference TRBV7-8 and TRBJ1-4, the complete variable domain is GAGVSQSPRYKVAKRGQDVALRCDPISGHVSLFWYQQALGQGPEFLTYFQNEAQLDKSGLPSDRFFAERPEGSVSTLKIQRTQQEDSAVYLCASSLQGDREKLFFGSGTQLSVL.

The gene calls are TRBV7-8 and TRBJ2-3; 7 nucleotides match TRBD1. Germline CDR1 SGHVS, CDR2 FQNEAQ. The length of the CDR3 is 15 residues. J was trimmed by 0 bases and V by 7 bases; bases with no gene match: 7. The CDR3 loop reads CASISGTASTDTQYF. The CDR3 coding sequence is TGTGCCAGCATCTCCGGGACAGCGAGCACAGATACGCAGTATTTT. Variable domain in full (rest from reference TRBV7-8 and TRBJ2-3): GAGVSQSPRYKVAKRGQDVALRCDPISGHVSLFWYQQALGQGPEFLTYFQNEAQLDKSGLPSDRFFAERPEGSVSTLKIQRTQQEDSAVYLCASISGTASTDTQYFGPGTRLTVL.

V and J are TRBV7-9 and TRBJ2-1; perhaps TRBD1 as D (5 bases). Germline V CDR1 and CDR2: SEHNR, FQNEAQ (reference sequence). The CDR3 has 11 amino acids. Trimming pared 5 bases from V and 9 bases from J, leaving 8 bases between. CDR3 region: CASSPGLEQFF. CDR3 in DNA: TGTGCCAGCAGCCCAGGGCTTGAGCAGTTCTTC.

In nucleotides, the CDR3 is TGTGCCAGCAGCCAAGATCTGGAGGGGTTACGGGGCTACACCTTC. Protein product: CASSQDLEGLRGYTF. The chain links TRBV4-2 to TRBJ1-2; TRBD1 might be the D (5 bases). This CDR3 contains 15 residues. V was pared by 0 bases and J by 8 bases, with 16 bases between. Germline CDR1 LGHNA, CDR2 YNFKEQ.

The CDR3 sequence is CASSWGVGQGVEAFF. CDR3 DNA sequence: TGTGCCAGCAGCTGGGGCGTTGGACAGGGGGTTGAAGCTTTCTTT. The V call is TRBV7-8, the J call TRBJ1-1; TRBD1 aligns across 10 bases. The germline V gene encodes CDR1 SGHVS and CDR2 FQNEAQ. The CDR3 is 15 amino acids. Unmatched junction bases numbered 9, after V lost 4 bases and J lost 7 bases.

This CDR3 reads CASSKPLREQFF. The CDR3 DNA sequence: TGTGCCAGCAGTAAGCCCCTCCGTGAGCAGTTCTTC. The genes are TRBV27 and TRBJ2-1; D uncertain. Trimming took 5 bases from V and 9 from J, leaving 11 bases between them. The CDR3 totals 12 residues. The germline gives CDR1 MNHEY, CDR2 SMNVEV (reference sequence).

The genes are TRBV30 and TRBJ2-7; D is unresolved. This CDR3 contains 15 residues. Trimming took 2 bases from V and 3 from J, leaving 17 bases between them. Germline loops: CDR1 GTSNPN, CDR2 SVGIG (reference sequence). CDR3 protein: CAWSPPVNTGYEQYF. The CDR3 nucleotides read TGTGCCTGGAGTCCCCCTGTGAATACGGGCTACGAGCAGTACTTC.